A single sample is the source of the 23 T cell receptor beta chains below, sequenced in a study of blood T cell repertoires in COVID-19. The repertoire was sequenced with immunoSEQ multiplex PCR; TCRdb's copy has only in-frame clones and lacks some. The sample contains approximately 400,000 clones, around 92% of which appear only once. The sample comprised peripheral blood. These receptor sequences come from a middle-aged man with acute or convalescent COVID-19.

This clone appeared a few times. This chain joins TRBV4-1 and TRBJ2-1, with 9 bases lining up with TRBD2. The V segment lost 3 bases and the J segment 6 bases; nucleotides outside the gene matches: 12. CDR3 length: 17 amino acids. Germline V CDR1 and CDR2: MGHRA, YSYEKL. The CDR3 bases are TGCGCCAGCAGCCATCCTGGACTAGCGAGATCCCGCAATGAGCAGTTCTTC. Residues: CASSHPGLARSRNEQFF.

The chain joins TRBV28 to TRBJ2-5, with 8 bases aligning to TRBD1. The CDR3 covers 14 residues. Germline V CDR1 and CDR2: MDHEN, SYDVKM. V lost 5 bases, J lost 5 bases, and 7 bases stayed unmatched. CDR3 loop: CASSPQGAGETQYF. CDR3 nucleotides: TGTGCCAGCAGTCCCCAGGGGGCTGGGGAGACCCAGTACTTC.

The chain is built from TRBV5-1 and TRBJ1-4; D might be TRBD1 (5 bases). The CDR3 is 14 residues long. CDR1 and CDR2 (germline): SGHRS, YFSETQ. V shed 7 bases and J shed 5 bases, with 15 bases lying between them. This CDR3 reads CASGPEGRNEKLFF. CDR3 nucleotides: TGCGCCAGCGGACCGGAGGGACGGAATGAAAAACTGTTTTTT.

This clone showed up just once. V and J are TRBV7-2 and TRBJ2-7; TRBD1 agrees at 10 bases. With 4 bases clipped from V and 4 bases from J, the junction kept 7 bases outside the gene matches. Germline CDR1 is SGHTA and CDR2 is FQGNSA. The CDR3 sequence is 15 residues long. CDR3 DNA: TGTGCCAGCAGCTCCACGAGGACAGGGGGGTACGAGCAGTACTTC. Translating it yields CASSSTRTGGYEQYF.

The V gene is TRBV7-2, the J gene TRBJ2-7; 10 nucleotides agree with TRBD1. This CDR3 spans 16 amino acids. Germline CDR1 SGHTA, CDR2 FQGNSA. Trimming took 7 bases from V and 1 from J; bases not matched to a gene: 10. CDR3 loop: CASNSWGQGFSYEQYF. In DNA, the CDR3 is TGTGCCAGCAACTCCTGGGGACAGGGGTTTTCCTACGAGCAGTACTTC.

The chain combines TRBV4-1 with TRBJ2-5; the match to TRBD1 covers 8 bases. CDR1 MGHRA and CDR2 YSYEKL come from the germline V gene. This CDR3 has 15 amino acids. V lost 4 bases and J lost 5; bases outside the gene matches: 9. The CDR3 spells CASSRSQGAGETQYF. The CDR3 DNA sequence: TGCGCCAGCAGCCGGTCCCAGGGGGCCGGGGAGACCCAGTACTTC.

The chain carries TRBV6-5 and TRBJ1-1; D is ambiguous. The CDR3 length is 14 residues. Trimming took off 9 bases at V and 0 bases at J, with 14 bases between the two ends. Germline assignment: CDR1 MNHEY and CDR2 SVGAGI. Written as DNA, the CDR3 is TGTGCCAGTCACACTGGAGGGTTGAACACTGAAGCTTTCTTT. Amino acids: CASHTGGLNTEAFF.

The chain employs TRBV5-1 and TRBJ1-1; no reliable D call. Germline V gene sequence: CDR1 SGHRS, CDR2 YFSETQ. The V end was cut by 2 bases, the J end by 1 base, with 6 bases between. The CDR3 runs to 13 residues. The CDR3 sequence: CASSFSGNTEAFF. The CDR3 DNA reads TGCGCCAGCAGCTTTTCGGGGAACACTGAAGCTTTCTTT. Looking up the rest from reference TRBV5-1 and TRBJ1-1 gives the full variable domain: KAGVTQTPRYLIKTRGQQVTLSCSPISGHRSVSWYQQTPGQGLQFLFEYFSETQRNKGNFPGRFSGRQFSNSRSEMNVSTLELGDSALYLCASSFSGNTEAFFGQGTRLTVV.

The chain carries TRBV2 and TRBJ1-6; TRBD1 is a possible D gene (5 bases). V lost 2 bases, J lost 9 bases, and 26 bases lay in between. Looked up from germline, CDR1 is SNHLY and CDR2 is FYNNEI. The CDR3 has 19 amino acids. In DNA, the CDR3 is TGTGCCAGCAGTGAATCCCTGCTATCGGGACTTCCTTTCAGTTCACCCCTCCACTTT. This encodes CASSESLLSGLPFSSPLHF.

This clone was recorded once. V usage is TRBV30 and J usage is TRBJ1-2; 9 bases are shared with TRBD1. Germline CDR1 and CDR2: GTSNPN and SVGIG (reference sequence). There are 12 residues in the CDR3. J lost 3 bases, V lost 5 bases, and 1 base had no gene match. The CDR3: CAWDRGDYGYTF. The CDR3 DNA is TGTGCCTGGGACAGGGGGGACTATGGCTACACCTTC.

This rearrangement joins TRBV30 to TRBJ1-1; tentative D call: TRBD1 (5 bases). The CDR3 totals 11 residues. Germline assignment: CDR1 GTSNPN and CDR2 SVGIG (reference sequence). The V end was cut by 2 bases, the J end by 7 bases, with 8 bases between. The CDR3 nucleotides are TGTGCCTGGAGTCGGGGGATTGAAGCTTTCTTT. Its protein product is CAWSRGIEAFF.

The chain employs TRBV27 and TRBJ1-6; 9 bases are a match to TRBD1. The junction had 9 bases not matched to a gene; V was cut back by 2 bases and J by 10 bases. Germline CDR1 is MNHEY and CDR2 is SMNVEV (reference sequence). The CDR3 is 16 amino acids. The CDR3 sequence is CASSLSSDRGQSPLHF. In nucleotides, the CDR3 is TGTGCCAGCAGTTTAAGTTCGGACAGGGGACAATCACCCCTCCACTTT.

The chain links TRBV2 to TRBJ2-2; the match to TRBD2 covers 10 bases. In germline, CDR1 is SNHLY, CDR2 FYNNEI. There are 16 residues in the CDR3. Trimming cost V 4 bases and J 5 bases; bases outside gene matches: 7. The CDR3, as DNA: TGTGCCAGCAGTGGGGCTAGCGGGAGTTCTACCGGGGAGCTGTTTTTT. This translates into CASSGASGSSTGELFF. Combining the CDR3 with reference TRBV2 and TRBJ2-2 gives the whole variable domain EPEVTQTPSHQVTQMGQEVILRCVPISNHLYFYWYRQILGQKVEFLVSFYNNEISEKSEIFDDQFSVERPDGSNFTLKIRSTKLEDSAMYFCASSGASGSSTGELFFGEGSRLTVL.

The chain employs TRBV2 and TRBJ2-5; a weak D match, TRBD2 (5 bases). The CDR3 loop spans 15 amino acids. V was trimmed by 2 bases and J by 0 bases, leaving 10 bases between them. CDR1 is SNHLY and CDR2 is FYNNEI in the germline V gene. The CDR3 DNA reads as TGTGCCAGCAGTGAACTAAGCGGAGACCAAGAGACCCAGTACTTC. Translation: CASSELSGDQETQYF.

The table lists this clone with a few counts. The chain links TRBV7-2 to TRBJ2-2; 7 bases map to TRBD2. V shed 1 base, J shed 5 bases, and the junction held 4 bases outside the gene matches. Germline CDR1 and CDR2: SGHTA and FQGNSA. This CDR3 is built from 15 residues. The CDR3 DNA reads TGTGCCAGCAGCTTAGGGCGGGAGTATACCGGGGAGCTGTTTTTT. It specifies CASSLGREYTGELFF.

This clone showed up just once. This rearrangement joins TRBV29-1 to TRBJ2-5, with TRBD2 as a possible D gene (6 bases). Looked up from germline, CDR1 is SQVTM and CDR2 is ANQGSEA. Trimming cost V 6 bases and J 5 bases, with 13 bases left between them. The CDR3 contains 12 residues. Here the CDR3 DNA reads TGCAGCGTCCGACTAGGATCTGAGACCCAGTACTTC. As protein: CSVRLGSETQYF.

The chain employs TRBV30 and TRBJ2-5, with a possible D match to TRBD1 (5 bases). Trimming pared 3 bases from V and 0 bases from J, leaving 17 bases between. Germline V gene sequence: CDR1 GTSNPN, CDR2 SVGIG (reference sequence). The CDR3 spans 16 residues. The CDR3 DNA is TGTGCCTGGAGCCGACCGTGGAGACAGAACCAAGAGACCCAGTACTTC. This codes for CAWSRPWRQNQETQYF.

This chain joins TRBV27 and TRBJ2-1; D may be TRBD2 (5 bases). The CDR3 is 16 residues long. The V and J ends lost 3 bases and 4 bases respectively, with 16 bases between them. Germline CDR1 reads MNHEY; CDR2 reads SMNVEV (reference sequence). Written as DNA, the CDR3 is TGTGCCAGCAGTTTGGAGTCGGGGTTGGGGTACAATGAGCAGTTCTTC. Amino acid sequence: CASSLESGLGYNEQFF.

The chain uses TRBV28 and TRBJ2-7; D is possibly TRBD2 (5 bases). The germline V and J ends were trimmed by 2 bases and 6 bases, with 11 bases remaining between them. The CDR3 is 13 amino acids. Germline V gene data show CDR1 as MDHEN and CDR2 as SYDVKM. This CDR3 reads CASSLIGSREQYF. The CDR3 DNA is TGTGCCAGCAGTTTAATTGGGAGCCGCGAGCAGTACTTC.

This chain joins TRBV5-4 and TRBJ1-4; 7 bases fit TRBD1. CDR1 and CDR2 from the germline V gene are SGHNT and YYREEE (reference sequence). V dropped 4 bases and J dropped 5; count of bases not matched to a gene: 5. The CDR3 length is 14 residues. The CDR3 spells CASSQGQRNEKLFF. The CDR3 nucleotides are TGTGCCAGCAGCCAGGGACAGCGAAATGAAAAACTGTTTTTT.

This chain joins TRBV18 and TRBJ1-5; 9 positions agree with TRBD1. With V trimmed by 4 bases and J by 7 bases, 11 bases remained unmatched. Germline lookup yields CDR1 KGHSH and CDR2 LQKENI. CDR3 length: 16 residues. The CDR3 DNA reads TGTGCCAGCTCACGTAGTCCACAGGGGGCAGGGCAGCCCCAGCATTTT. Translation: CASSRSPQGAGQPQHF.

A single count supports this clone. The chain employs TRBV6-5 and TRBJ1-1; D is unresolved. The CDR3 spans 11 residues. V lost 4 bases and J 11 bases, leaving 11 bases between the germline ends. Germline CDR1 MNHEY, CDR2 SVGAGI. Written as DNA, the CDR3 is TGTGCCAGCAGTTCCGACGGGGTGGCTTTCTTT. It encodes CASSSDGVAFF.

The chain employs TRBV27 and TRBJ1-5, with no clear D. There are 15 residues in the CDR3. CDR1 is MNHEY and CDR2 is SMNVEV in the germline V gene (reference sequence). The V gene lost 6 bases and the J gene lost 2 bases, with 14 bases spanning the gap. CDR3 loop: CASREVGSGNQPQHF. The CDR3 nucleotides are TGTGCCAGCAGGGAAGTGGGGAGTGGCAATCAGCCCCAGCATTTT.